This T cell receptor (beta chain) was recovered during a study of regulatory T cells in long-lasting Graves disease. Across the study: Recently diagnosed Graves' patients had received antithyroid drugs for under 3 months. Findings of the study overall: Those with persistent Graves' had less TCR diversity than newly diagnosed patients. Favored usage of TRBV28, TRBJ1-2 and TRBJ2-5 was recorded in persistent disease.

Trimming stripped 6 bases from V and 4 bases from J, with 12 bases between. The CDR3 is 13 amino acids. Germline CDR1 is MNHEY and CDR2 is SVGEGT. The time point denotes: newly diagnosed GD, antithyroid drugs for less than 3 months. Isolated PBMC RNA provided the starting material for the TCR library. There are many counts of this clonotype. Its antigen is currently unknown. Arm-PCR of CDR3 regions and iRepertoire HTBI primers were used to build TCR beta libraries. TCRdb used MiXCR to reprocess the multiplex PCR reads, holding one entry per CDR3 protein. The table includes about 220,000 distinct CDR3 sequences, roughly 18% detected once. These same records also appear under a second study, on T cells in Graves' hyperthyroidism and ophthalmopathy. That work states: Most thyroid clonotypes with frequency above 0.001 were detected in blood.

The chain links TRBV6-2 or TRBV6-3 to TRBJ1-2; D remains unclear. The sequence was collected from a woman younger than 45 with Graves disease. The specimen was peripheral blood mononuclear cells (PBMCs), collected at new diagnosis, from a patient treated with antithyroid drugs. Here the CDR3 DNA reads TGTGCCAGCAGCTCCACAGAGGTCTATGGCTACACCTTC. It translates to CASSSTEVYGYTF.